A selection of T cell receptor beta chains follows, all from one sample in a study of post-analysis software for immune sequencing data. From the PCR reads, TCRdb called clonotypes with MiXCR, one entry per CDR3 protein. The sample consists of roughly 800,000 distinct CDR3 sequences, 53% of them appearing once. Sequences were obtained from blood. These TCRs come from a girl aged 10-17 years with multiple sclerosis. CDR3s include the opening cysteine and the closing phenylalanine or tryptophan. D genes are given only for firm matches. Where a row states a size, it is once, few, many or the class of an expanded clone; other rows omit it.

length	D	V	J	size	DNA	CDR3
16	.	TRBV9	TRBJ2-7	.	TGTGCCAGCAGCGTACGCATCCGGCTAGTTCCTGCCGAGCAGTACTTC	CASSVRIRLVPAEQYF
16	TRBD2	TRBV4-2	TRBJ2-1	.	TGTGCCAGCAGCCCAAGACTAGCGGGTTCCTACAATGAGCAGTTCTTC	CASSPRLAGSYNEQFF
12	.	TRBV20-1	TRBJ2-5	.	TGCAGTGCTAGAGCCAATGAAGAGACCCAGTACTTC	CSARANEETQYF
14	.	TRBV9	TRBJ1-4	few	TGTGCCAGCAGCGCTGACCCCCGAAATGAAAAACTGTTTTTT	CASSADPRNEKLFF
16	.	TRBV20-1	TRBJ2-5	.	TGCAGTGCTAGAGCAGATGGCAGGGAATCTTGGGAGACCCAGTACTTC	CSARADGRESWETQYF
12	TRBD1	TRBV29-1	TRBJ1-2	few	TGCAGCGTTGATTCGGACAGGGATGGCTACACCTTC	CSVDSDRDGYTF
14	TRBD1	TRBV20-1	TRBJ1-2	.	TGCAGTGCTAGTCCCGGGACAGTAAACTATGGCTACACCTTC	CSASPGTVNYGYTF
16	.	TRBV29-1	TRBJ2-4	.	TGCAGCGTTACGCCCAGGGCCGGGGACGGGACAAACATTCAGTACTTC	CSVTPRAGDGTNIQYF
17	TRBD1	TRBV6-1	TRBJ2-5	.	TGTGCCAGCAGCCCCGGGACAGGACACTCCATCTTCGTGGGGCAGTACTTC	CASSPGTGHSIFVGQYF
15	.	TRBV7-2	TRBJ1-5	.	TGTGCCAGCAGCACAGACGGACGGTCAAATCAGCCCCAGCATTTT	CASSTDGRSNQPQHF
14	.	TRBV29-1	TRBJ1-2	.	TGCAGCGTTGACCAGGCGACAGGAGACGATGGCTACACCTTC	CSVDQATGDDGYTF
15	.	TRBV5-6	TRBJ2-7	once	TGTGCCAGCAGCTTAGAACAGGGCCTTACCTACGAGCAGTACTTC	CASSLEQGLTYEQYF
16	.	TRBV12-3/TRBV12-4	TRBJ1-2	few	TGTGCCAGCAGTAGCCGGGACGCCCCGCTGTTCTATGGCTACACCTTC	CASSSRDAPLFYGYTF
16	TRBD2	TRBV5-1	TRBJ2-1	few	TGCGCCAGCAGCTTACTTACTAGCGGGAGGCGTAATGAGCAGTTCTTC	CASSLLTSGRRNEQFF
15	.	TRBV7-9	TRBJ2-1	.	TGTGCCAGCAGCCAGCCTGGGGACTTCTACAATGAGCAGTTCTTC	CASSQPGDFYNEQFF
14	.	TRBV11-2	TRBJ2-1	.	TGTGCCAGCAGCCCGCCGGGGTTCGGCAATGAGCAGTTCTTC	CASSPPGFGNEQFF
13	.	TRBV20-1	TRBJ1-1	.	TGCAGTGCTAGAATGGATCAGAACACTGAAGCTTTCTTT	CSARMDQNTEAFF
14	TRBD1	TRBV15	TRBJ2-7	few	TGTGCCACCAGCAGGGTCGGGACAGGGCGCCAGCAGTACTTC	CATSRVGTGRQQYF
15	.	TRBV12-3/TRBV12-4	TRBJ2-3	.	TGTGCCAGCAGTTTCGACAGCAGTAGCACAGATACGCAGTATTTT	CASSFDSSSTDTQYF
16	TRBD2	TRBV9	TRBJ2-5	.	TGTGCCAGCAGCCTGCCGGGTGCGGGGGAATTGGAGACCCAGTACTTC	CASSLPGAGELETQYF
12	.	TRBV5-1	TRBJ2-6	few	TGCGCCAGCAGCCCACTGGCCAACGTCCTGACTTTC	CASSPLANVLTF
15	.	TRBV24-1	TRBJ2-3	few	TGTGCCACCAGTGATTTAGGTGACCAGACAGATACGCAGTATTTT	CATSDLGDQTDTQYF
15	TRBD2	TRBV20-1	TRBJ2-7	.	TGCAGTGCTAGAACACCCGGGACTAGTACTTACGAGCAGTACTTC	CSARTPGTSTYEQYF
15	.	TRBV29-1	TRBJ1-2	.	TGCAGCGTTGGAGAGGGGGACTTAGACCCTAATAGCTACACCTTC	CSVGEGDLDPNSYTF
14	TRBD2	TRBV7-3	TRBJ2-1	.	TGTGCCAACAGCGCCCAGACTAGCGGCTCTGAGCAGTTCTTC	CANSAQTSGSEQFF
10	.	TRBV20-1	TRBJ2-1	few	TGCAGCCTCGCTCGCAATGAGCAGTTCTTC	CSLARNEQFF
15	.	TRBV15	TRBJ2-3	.	TGTGCCACCAGCAGAGGGGCTACAAACACAGATACGCAGTATTTT	CATSRGATNTDTQYF
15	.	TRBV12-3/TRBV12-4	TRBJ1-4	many	TGTGCCAGCACCCCCTCGGGGGGTCGTAATGAAAAACTGTTTTTT	CASTPSGGRNEKLFF
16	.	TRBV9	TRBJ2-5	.	TGTGCCAGCAGCGTAAACCCCATACGCGTTCAAGAGACCCAGTACTTC	CASSVNPIRVQETQYF
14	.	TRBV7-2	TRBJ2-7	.	TGTGCCAGCAGTTTAGCGCGGGGAGGCTACGAGCAGTACTTC	CASSLARGGYEQYF
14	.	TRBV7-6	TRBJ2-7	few	TGTGCCAGCAGCGCCGGGACTGCCACCTACGAGCAGTACTTC	CASSAGTATYEQYF
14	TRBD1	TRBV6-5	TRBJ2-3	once	TGTGCCAGCAGTCGGGACAGGGAGGGAGATACGCAGTATTTT	CASSRDREGDTQYF
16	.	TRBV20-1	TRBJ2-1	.	TGCAGTGCTAGTGGAGGGTGGGGGAGCTCCTACAATGAGCAGTTCTTC	CSASGGWGSSYNEQFF
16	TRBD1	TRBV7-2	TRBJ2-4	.	TGTGCCAGCAGCATCCCCGGGACAGGGTCACAAGACATTCAGTACTTC	CASSIPGTGSQDIQYF
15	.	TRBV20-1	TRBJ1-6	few	TGCAGTGCTAGAGGAGGAGGCAGTTATAATTCACCCCTCCACTTT	CSARGGGSYNSPLHF
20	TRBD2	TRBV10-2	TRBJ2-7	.	TGCGCCAGCAGTGAGTCCGGGCTAGCGGGAGGCCAACACCACTCCTACGAGCAGTACTTC	CASSESGLAGGQHHSYEQYF
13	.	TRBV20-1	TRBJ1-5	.	TGCAGTGCTAGGGATGGGTCCGATCAGCCCCAGCATTTT	CSARDGSDQPQHF
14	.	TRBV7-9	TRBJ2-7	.	TGTGCCAGCGGGTTGGACGGCGGGGCCTACGAGCAGTACTTC	CASGLDGGAYEQYF
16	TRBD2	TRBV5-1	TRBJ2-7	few	TGCGCCAGCAGCTGGAGGCCTAGCGGGAGTCTCAACGAGCAGTACTTC	CASSWRPSGSLNEQYF
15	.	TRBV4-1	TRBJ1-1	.	TGCGCCAGCAGCCAAGATGGGCAGAGAAACACTGAAGCTTTCTTT	CASSQDGQRNTEAFF
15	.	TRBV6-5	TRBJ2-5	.	TGTGCCAGCAGTTACTCGGGAGGGGGCAGGGAGACCCAGTACTTC	CASSYSGGGRETQYF
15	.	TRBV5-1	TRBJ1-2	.	TGCGCCAGCAGCTTGAGAGCCGGGACAAACTATGGCTACACCTTC	CASSLRAGTNYGYTF
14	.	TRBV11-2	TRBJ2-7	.	TGTGCCAGCAGTTCGGTCCGGGTCACCTACGAGCAGTACTTC	CASSSVRVTYEQYF
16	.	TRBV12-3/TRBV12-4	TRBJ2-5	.	TGTGCCAGCAGTCCGCGGACAAACCGGTACCAAGAGACCCAGTACTTC	CASSPRTNRYQETQYF
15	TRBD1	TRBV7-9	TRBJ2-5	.	TGTGCCAGCAGCTTATTACAGGGGAACCAAGAGACCCAGTACTTC	CASSLLQGNQETQYF
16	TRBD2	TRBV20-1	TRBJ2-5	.	TGCAGTGCTAGAGATCCCCCCAACCGACTAGCTGAGACCCAGTACTTC	CSARDPPNRLAETQYF
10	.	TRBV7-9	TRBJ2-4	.	TGTGCCAGCGGATCTCACATTCAGTACTTC	CASGSHIQYF
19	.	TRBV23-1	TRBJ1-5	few	TGCGCCAGCAGTAACACTGCCAGTAAGGATCTGGATAGCAATCAGCCCCAGCATTTT	CASSNTASKDLDSNQPQHF
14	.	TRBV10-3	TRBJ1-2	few	TGTGCCATCAGTGAGTCGACCGAAAGGCAGGGCTACACCTTC	CAISESTERQGYTF
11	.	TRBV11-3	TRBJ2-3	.	TGTGCCAGCAGCTCCGGGGATACGCAGTATTTT	CASSSGDTQYF
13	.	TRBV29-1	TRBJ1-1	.	TGCAGCGTTGAAAAGGGTCCGAACACTGAAGCTTTCTTT	CSVEKGPNTEAFF
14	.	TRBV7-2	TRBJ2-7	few	TGTGCCAGCAGTCCTACGGCGGGCTCCTACGAGCAGTACTTC	CASSPTAGSYEQYF
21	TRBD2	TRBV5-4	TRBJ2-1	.	TGTGCCAGCAGTCCATTGATCGGGACTAGCGGGAGGGGGAGCTCCTACAATGAGCAGTTCTTC	CASSPLIGTSGRGSSYNEQFF
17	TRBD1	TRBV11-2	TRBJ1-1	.	TGTGCCAGCAGCTGGCTATCCGCCGGGACAGGGACCCCCAAAGCTTTCTTT	CASSWLSAGTGTPKAFF
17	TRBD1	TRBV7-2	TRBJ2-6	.	TGTGCCAGCAGCCGAGAGAGGGGGCGATGGGGGGCCAACGTCCTGACTTTC	CASSRERGRWGANVLTF
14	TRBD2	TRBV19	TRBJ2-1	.	TGTGCCAGTAGTTCCTCAGCGGGAGGACGTGAGCAGTTCTTC	CASSSSAGGREQFF